Below are 5 T cell receptor beta chains sequenced from a single sample in a study of shared clonotypes between healthy human individuals. The table came from immunoSEQ multiplex PCR; TCRdb's copy has only in-frame clones and leaves some out. The sample holds more than 2 million clones, 85% to 95% seen once. The material sequenced was naive CD4+ T cells sorted from blood. Stated subset: CD45RA+ positively selected. Source of these receptors: a man between 18 and 29 years old in good health.

This chain's CDR3 is CASSLSHRATEAFF. The CDR3 nucleotides read TGTGCCAGCAGTTTATCTCACAGGGCCACTGAAGCTTTCTTT. This chain uses TRBV27 with TRBJ1-1, with D possibly TRBD1 on 6 matching bases. The V gene's germline CDR1 is MNHEY and CDR2 SMNVEV (reference sequence). The CDR3 is made up of 14 amino acids. Trimming left V 0 bases short and J 4 bases short, with 9 bases between.

In DNA form, the CDR3 reads TGTGCCAGCAGCCCCGGAGGGGCCCCTGGGGCCAACGTCCTGACTTTC. It yields the protein CASSPGGAPGANVLTF. The chain recombines TRBV5-4 with TRBJ2-6, with D possibly matching TRBD2 (6 bases). Germline V gives CDR1 SGHNT, CDR2 YYREEE (reference sequence). CDR3 length equals 16 residues. V lost 4 bases, J lost 2 bases, and 13 bases lay in between.

The chain has TRBV7-2 and TRBJ1-3; D unresolved. The CDR3 consists of 16 residues. With 6 bases removed from V and 0 bases from J, the gap between germline ends came to 15 bases. Per germline, CDR1 SGHTA and CDR2 FQGNSA. CDR3 sequence reads: CASSPMRASSGNTIYF. The DNA for the CDR3 is TGTGCCAGCAGTCCGATGCGGGCCAGCTCTGGAAACACCATATATTTT.

Comment on this clone: Other DNA sequences of this sample code for an identical CDR3. The chain is built from TRBV30 and TRBJ2-5; 8 bases align to TRBD2. Germline assignment: CDR1 GTSNPN and CDR2 SVGIG (reference sequence). The junction had 5 bases not matched to a gene; V was cut back by 3 bases and J by 2 bases. This CDR3 spans 14 amino acids. CDR3 coding DNA: TGTGCCTGGAGCGGGGGGGGTCCTCAAGAGACCCAGTACTTC. It specifies CAWSGGGPQETQYF.

Remarks on this clone: One base away lies a much larger clone, so this may be a sequencing read error. The rearrangement links TRBV27 to TRBJ1-5; 7 nucleotides align to TRBD1. The CDR3 is 14 amino acids. The V gene end was trimmed by 6 bases and the J gene end by 3 bases; junction bases not matched to a gene: 5. CDR1 and CDR2 (germline): MNHEY, SMNVEV (reference sequence). The CDR3 region is CASSFDRDNQPQHF. The CDR3 DNA reads as TGTGCCAGCAGCTTTGACAGGGACAATCAGCCCCAGCATTTT.